A single sample is the source of the 5 T cell receptor beta chains below, sequenced in a study of blood T cell repertoires in COVID-19 (dated by TCRdb to about 2020). Libraries were prepared through the immunoSEQ multiplex PCR assay. TCRdb obtained this table from immuneACCESS and retained in-frame rearrangements with V and J assigned. These tables miss some clones; where compared with another copy, unresolved V genes account for less than half of the shortfall, and the remainder is unexplained. The sample table contains tens of thousands of clones; only one count was recorded for 87% of them. The leading ten clones occupy about 1.2% of the sample. The sequencing sample was made of peripheral blood. The receptors come from a human donor in a cohort sampled during active COVID-19.

The CDR3 spells CASSPVLDRGESPLHF. DNA for the CDR3: TGTGCCAGCAGCCCCGTTTTGGACAGAGGGGAATCACCCCTCCACTTT. The V gene is TRBV5-5, the J gene TRBJ1-6; possible D gene TRBD1, 6 bases. Germline loops: CDR1 SGHKS, CDR2 YYEKEE (reference sequence). The CDR3 runs 16 residues. V was trimmed by 4 bases and J by 10 bases, leaving 21 bases between them.

DNA for the CDR3: TGTGCCAGCAGACTAGTCCCGGGTCGCTACGAGCAGTACTTC. Protein product: CASRLVPGRYEQYF. The chain uses TRBV25-1 and TRBJ2-7; the D gene is possibly TRBD2 (5 bases). V gave up 6 bases and J gave up 3 bases, with 15 bases separating them. CDR1 is MGHDK and CDR2 is SYGVNS in the germline V gene. The CDR3 loop spans 14 amino acids.

This chain connects TRBV29-1 to TRBJ2-3; 7 bases match TRBD2. The CDR3 consists of 13 residues. J was trimmed by 2 bases and V by 3 bases; bases with no gene match: 2. Germline CDR1 and CDR2: SQVTM and ANQGSEA. This chain's CDR3 is CSVDAGATDTQYF. As DNA, the CDR3 is TGCAGCGTTGATGCGGGAGCCACAGATACGCAGTATTTT.

This clone was found a few times. The chain is built from TRBV7-9 and TRBJ1-2; D gene unclear. Germline values: CDR1 SEHNR, CDR2 FQNEAQ (reference sequence). V was shortened by 3 bases and J by 3 bases, with 8 bases between the two germline ends. The CDR3 runs to 13 residues. Here the CDR3 DNA reads TGTGCCAGCAGCTTGTCCGGGTACTATGGCTACACCTTC. Translating it yields CASSLSGYYGYTF. The full variable domain, its missing parts supplied by reference TRBV7-9 and TRBJ1-2, is DTGVSQNPRHKITKRGQNVTFRCDPISEHNRLYWYRQTLGQGPEFLTYFQNEAQLEKSRLLSDRFSAERPKGSFSTLEIQRTEQGDSAMYLCASSLSGYYGYTFGSGTRLTVV.

This rearrangement joins TRBV4-2 to TRBJ2-5; D possibly corresponds to TRBD2 (6 bases). Germline CDR1 LGHNA, CDR2 YNFKEQ. V lost 8 bases, J lost 5 bases, and 15 bases lay in between. This CDR3 region has 13 residues. The CDR3 bases are TGTGCCAGCCCGACGGGAGATTGGGAGACCCAGTACTTC. Amino acid sequence: CASPTGDWETQYF.